This T cell receptor beta chain was identified during a study of T cells in Graves' hyperthyroidism and ophthalmopathy. In regard to this clonotype: Its antigen is not identified.

RNA transcripts yielded amplified TCR beta CDR3 regions. The HTBI set primed first-round TCR CDR3 RT-PCR. TCRdb itself ran the multiplex PCR reads through MiXCR, one entry per CDR3 protein. The data show some 690,000 distinct CDR3 sequences, 15% to 20% seen once. The CDR3 consists of 15 residues. With 1 base removed from V and 5 bases from J, the gap between germline ends came to 17 bases. CDR1 is DFQATT, CDR2 SNEGSKA, per germline (reference sequence). Whole-study results and caveats: Blood also showed most of the thyroid clonotypes that were expanded above 0.001. Ophthalmopathy got predicted by the model a median about 6.5 months before its onset.

This chain connects TRBV20-1 to TRBJ2-5; possibly TRBD2 for D (6 bases). The TCR sequence derives from a man aged 45-65 years with Graves' hyperthyroidism. Specimen: blood. The CDR3 coding sequence is TGCAGTGCTAGAGTCCCTGGAGGGAGAGTGGAGACCCAGTACTTC. Translating gives CSARVPGGRVETQYF.